This T cell receptor beta chain was recovered during a study of shared clonotypes between healthy human individuals. General study points: Naive CD4 clonotypes were shared across a handful of donors at 4.5% to 6%.

In the sorted-subset replicate PCRs, around 220 ng DNA, roughly 29,000 T cell genomes, was used. Method: immunoSEQ multiplex PCR; TCRdb's copy keeps in-frame clones and lacks some. The data contain about 610,000 clones, more than 95% of them singletons. Turning to this clone: The antigen is undetermined.

The CDR3 consists of 19 residues. Germline CDR1 SGHVS, CDR2 FNYEAQ. Losses at the gene ends were 2 bases for V and 0 bases for J; bases not matched to a gene: 10. This clonotype was obtained from a woman under 40 in good health. Sample: naive CD4+ T cells sorted from blood. Subset reported: CD45RA+ positively selected. The rearrangement uses TRBV7-6 and TRBJ2-6, with 7 bases matching TRBD1. CDR3 DNA sequence: TGTGCCAGCAGCTTATCGTCGGGACAGAGTCACTCTGGGGCCAACGTCCTGACTTTC. Protein sequence: CASSLSSGQSHSGANVLTF.